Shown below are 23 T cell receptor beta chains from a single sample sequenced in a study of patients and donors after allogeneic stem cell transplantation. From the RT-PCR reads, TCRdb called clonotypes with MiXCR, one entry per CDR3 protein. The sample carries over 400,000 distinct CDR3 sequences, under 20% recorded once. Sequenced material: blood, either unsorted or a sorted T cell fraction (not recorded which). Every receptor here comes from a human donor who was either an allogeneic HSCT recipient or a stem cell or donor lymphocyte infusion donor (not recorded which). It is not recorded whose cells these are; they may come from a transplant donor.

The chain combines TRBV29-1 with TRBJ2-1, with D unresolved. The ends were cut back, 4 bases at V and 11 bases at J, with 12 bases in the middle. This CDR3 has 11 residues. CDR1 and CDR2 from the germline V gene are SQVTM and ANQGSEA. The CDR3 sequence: CSVASGHQQFF. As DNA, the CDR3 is TGCAGCGTTGCGTCCGGCCATCAGCAGTTCTTC.

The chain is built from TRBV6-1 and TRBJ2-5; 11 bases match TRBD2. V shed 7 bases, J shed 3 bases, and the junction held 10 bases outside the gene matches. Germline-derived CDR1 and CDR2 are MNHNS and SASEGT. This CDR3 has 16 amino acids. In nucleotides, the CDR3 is TGTGCCAGCACCTGGTCGATAGCGGGAGGGAAAGAGACCCAGTACTTC. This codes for CASTWSIAGGKETQYF.

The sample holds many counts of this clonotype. The CDR3 DNA sequence: TGTGCCAGCAGTTTAGCCCTCAATCAGCCCCAGCATTTT. This codes for CASSLALNQPQHF. The chain carries TRBV12-3 or TRBV12-4 and TRBJ1-5, with D unclear. V was trimmed by 0 bases and J by 3 bases, leaving 3 bases between them. CDR3 size: 13 residues.

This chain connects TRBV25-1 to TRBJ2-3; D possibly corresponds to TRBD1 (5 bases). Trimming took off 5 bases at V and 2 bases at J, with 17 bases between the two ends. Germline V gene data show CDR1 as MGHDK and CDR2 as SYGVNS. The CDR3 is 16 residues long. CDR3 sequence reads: CASSKMGQEFTDTQYF. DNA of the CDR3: TGTGCCAGCAGTAAAATGGGGCAGGAATTCACAGATACGCAGTATTTT.

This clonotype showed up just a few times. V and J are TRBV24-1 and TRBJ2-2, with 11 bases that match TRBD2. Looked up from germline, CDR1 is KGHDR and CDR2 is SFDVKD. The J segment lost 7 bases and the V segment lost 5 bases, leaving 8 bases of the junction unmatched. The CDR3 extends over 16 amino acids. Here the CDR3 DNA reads TGTGCCACCAGTGTTGGAAGAGGACTAGCGGGCGGGGAGCTGTTTTTT. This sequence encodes CATSVGRGLAGGELFF.

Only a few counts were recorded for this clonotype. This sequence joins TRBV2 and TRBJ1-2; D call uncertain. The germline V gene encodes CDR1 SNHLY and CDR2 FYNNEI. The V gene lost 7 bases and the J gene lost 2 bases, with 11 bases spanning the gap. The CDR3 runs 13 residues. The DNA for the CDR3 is TGTGCCAGCAAGGTGGTGGGGAACTATGGCTACACCTTC. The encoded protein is CASKVVGNYGYTF.

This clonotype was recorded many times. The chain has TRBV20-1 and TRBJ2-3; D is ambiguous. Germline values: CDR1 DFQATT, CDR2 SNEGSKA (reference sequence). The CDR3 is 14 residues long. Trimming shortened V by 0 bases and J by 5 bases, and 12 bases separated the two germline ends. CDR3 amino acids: CSARDFQNKDTQYF. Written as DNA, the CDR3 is TGCAGTGCTAGAGATTTTCAGAACAAAGATACGCAGTATTTT.

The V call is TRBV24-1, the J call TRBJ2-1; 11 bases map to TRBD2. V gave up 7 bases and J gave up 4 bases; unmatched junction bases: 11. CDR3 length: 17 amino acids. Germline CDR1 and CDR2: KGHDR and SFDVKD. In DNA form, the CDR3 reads TGTGCCACCAGCCCCCGACTAGCGGGACCCTTATACAATGAGCAGTTCTTC. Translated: CATSPRLAGPLYNEQFF.

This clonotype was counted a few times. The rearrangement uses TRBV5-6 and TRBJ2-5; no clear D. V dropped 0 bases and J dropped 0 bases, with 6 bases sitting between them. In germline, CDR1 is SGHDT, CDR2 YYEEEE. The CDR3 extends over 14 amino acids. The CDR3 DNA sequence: TGTGCCAGCAGCTTGGGCTCCAACCAAGAGACCCAGTACTTC. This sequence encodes CASSLGSNQETQYF.

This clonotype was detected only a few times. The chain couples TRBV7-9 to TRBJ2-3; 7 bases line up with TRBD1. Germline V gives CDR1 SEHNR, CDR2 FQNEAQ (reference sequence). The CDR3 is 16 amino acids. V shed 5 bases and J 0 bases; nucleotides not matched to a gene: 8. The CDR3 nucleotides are TGTGCCAGCAGCCCCCGGGACAGACTTAGCACAGATACGCAGTATTTT. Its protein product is CASSPRDRLSTDTQYF.

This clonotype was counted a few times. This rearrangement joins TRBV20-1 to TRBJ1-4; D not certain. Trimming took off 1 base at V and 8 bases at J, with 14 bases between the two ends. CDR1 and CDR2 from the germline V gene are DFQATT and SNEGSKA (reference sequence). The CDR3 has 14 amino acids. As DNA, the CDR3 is TGCAGTGCTAGAGCGGCCCAAGGGTGGGAAAAACTGTTTTTT. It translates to CSARAAQGWEKLFF.

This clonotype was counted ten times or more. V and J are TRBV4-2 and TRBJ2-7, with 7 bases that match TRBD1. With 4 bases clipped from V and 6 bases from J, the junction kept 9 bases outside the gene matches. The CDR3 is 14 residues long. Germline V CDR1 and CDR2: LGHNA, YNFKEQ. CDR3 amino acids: CASSLGGQAAEQYF. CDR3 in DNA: TGTGCCAGCAGCCTTGGAGGACAGGCGGCCGAGCAGTACTTC.

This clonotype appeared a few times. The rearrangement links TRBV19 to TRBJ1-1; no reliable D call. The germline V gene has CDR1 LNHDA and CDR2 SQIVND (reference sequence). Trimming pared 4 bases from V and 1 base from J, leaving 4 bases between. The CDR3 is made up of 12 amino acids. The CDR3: CASSTGNTEAFF. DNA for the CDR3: TGTGCCAGTAGTACTGGGAACACTGAAGCTTTCTTT.

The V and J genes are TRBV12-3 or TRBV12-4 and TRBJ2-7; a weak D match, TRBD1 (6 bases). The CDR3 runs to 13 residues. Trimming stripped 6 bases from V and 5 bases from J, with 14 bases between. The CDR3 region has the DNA TGTGCCAGCAGCCCACAGGGAATTGACGAGCAGTACTTC. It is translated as CASSPQGIDEQYF.

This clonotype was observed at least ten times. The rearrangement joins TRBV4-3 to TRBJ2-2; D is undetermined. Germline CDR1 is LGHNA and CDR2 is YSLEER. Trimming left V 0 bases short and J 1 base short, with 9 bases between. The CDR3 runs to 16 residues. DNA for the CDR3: TGCGCCAGCAGCCAAGAAGGTTGGCGGAACACCGGGGAGCTGTTTTTT. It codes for CASSQEGWRNTGELFF.

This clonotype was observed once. The CDR3 region has the DNA TGTGCCAGCAGCCAATACGGGATGAACACTGAAGCTTTCTTT. Translation gives CASSQYGMNTEAFF. The V and J genes are TRBV14 and TRBJ1-1, with D uncertain. V lost 2 bases to trimming and J lost 0 bases, with 7 bases between them. This CDR3 contains 14 residues. Germline V gives CDR1 SGHDN, CDR2 FVKESK.

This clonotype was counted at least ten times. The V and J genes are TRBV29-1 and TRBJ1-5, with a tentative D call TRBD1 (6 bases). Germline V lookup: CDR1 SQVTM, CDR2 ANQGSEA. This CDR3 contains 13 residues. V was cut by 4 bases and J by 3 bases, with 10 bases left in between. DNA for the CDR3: TGCAGCGTTGCGCGGGGGCCCAATCAGCCCCAGCATTTT. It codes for CSVARGPNQPQHF.

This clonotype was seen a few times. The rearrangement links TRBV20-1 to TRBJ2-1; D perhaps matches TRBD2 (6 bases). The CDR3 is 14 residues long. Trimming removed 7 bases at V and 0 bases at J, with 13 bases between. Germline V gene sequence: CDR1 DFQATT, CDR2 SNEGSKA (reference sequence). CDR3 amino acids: CSVKLAASYNEQFF. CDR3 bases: TGCAGTGTAAAATTAGCGGCCTCCTACAATGAGCAGTTCTTC.

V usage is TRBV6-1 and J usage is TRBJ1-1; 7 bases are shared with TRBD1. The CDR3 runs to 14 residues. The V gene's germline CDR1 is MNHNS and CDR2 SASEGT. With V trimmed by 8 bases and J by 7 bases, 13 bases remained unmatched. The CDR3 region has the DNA TGTGCCAGCGGGAGAGACAGGGAAAGAAATGAAGCTTTCTTT. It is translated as CASGRDRERNEAFF.

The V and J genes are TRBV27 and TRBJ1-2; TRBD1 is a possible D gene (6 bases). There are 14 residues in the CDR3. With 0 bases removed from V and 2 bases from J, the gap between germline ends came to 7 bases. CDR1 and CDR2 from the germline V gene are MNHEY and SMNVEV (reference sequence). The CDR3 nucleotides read TGTGCCAGCAGTTTATCTACAGGGAACTATGGCTACACCTTC. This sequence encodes CASSLSTGNYGYTF.

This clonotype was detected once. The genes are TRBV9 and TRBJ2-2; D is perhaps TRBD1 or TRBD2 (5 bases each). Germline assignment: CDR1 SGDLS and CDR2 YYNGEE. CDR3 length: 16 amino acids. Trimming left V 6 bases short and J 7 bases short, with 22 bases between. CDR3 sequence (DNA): TGTGCCAGCACCCGTCGGGGCAACGGAGGAGACGGGGAGCTGTTTTTT. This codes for CASTRRGNGGDGELFF.

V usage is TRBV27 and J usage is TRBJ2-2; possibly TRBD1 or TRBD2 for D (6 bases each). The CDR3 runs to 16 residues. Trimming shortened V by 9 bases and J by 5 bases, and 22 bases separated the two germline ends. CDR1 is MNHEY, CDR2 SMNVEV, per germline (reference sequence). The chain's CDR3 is CASAPVGGAWTGELFF. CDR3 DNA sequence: TGTGCCAGTGCCCCAGTGGGGGGCGCGTGGACCGGGGAGCTGTTTTTT.

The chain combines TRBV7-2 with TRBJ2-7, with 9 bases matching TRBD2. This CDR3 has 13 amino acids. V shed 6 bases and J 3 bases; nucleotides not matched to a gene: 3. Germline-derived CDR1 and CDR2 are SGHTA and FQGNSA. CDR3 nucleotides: TGTGCCAGCAGGCGGGGGGGAGTCTACGAGCAGTACTTC. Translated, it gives CASRRGGVYEQYF.